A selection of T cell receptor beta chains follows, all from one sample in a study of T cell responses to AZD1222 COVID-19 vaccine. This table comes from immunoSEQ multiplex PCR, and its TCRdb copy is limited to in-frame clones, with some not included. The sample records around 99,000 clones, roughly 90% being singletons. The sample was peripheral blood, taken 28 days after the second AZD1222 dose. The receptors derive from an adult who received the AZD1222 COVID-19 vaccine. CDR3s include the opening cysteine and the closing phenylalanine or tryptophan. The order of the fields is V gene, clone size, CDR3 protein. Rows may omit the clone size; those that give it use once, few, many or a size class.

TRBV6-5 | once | CASSTQAGTEAFF
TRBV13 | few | CASSSDRGNYGYTF
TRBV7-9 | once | CASSRTTEIYGYTF
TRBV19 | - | CASSPGTGDVVGSGNTIYF
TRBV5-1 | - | CASSLTSGASATQYF
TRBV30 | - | CAWSGQINQPQHF
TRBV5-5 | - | CASSLWANEKLFF
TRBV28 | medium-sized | CASKRTGTYEQYF
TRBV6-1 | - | CASSEWGTANEKLFF
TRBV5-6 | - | CASSGTGTGGTQYF
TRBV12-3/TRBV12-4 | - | CASSLGNTEAFF
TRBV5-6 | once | CASSRPGTGGTGNTIYF
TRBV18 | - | CASSPPQGGLRGYTF
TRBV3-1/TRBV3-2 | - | CASSQLIGRGYTF
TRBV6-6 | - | CASSYGGTETQYF
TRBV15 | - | CATSRDNGIAKIEQFF
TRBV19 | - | CASSTQRGAISEQFF
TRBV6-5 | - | CASNQGGGYGYTF
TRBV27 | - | CASSLGTGWGYEQYF
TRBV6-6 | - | CASKELRGTETQYF